The next 26 T cell receptor beta chains were all read from a single sample in a study of identical twins. From the 5' RACE reads, TCRdb called clonotypes with MiXCR, one entry per CDR3 protein. The data show 200,000 to 250,000 distinct CDR3 sequences, around 6.6% seen once. This same sample was also part of a study on yellow fever vaccine responses in identical twins.

Sequenced sample: memory (CD45RO+) T cells sorted from blood. The receptors stem from a woman aged 18 to 35 in good health.

This clonotype has at least ten counts. This sequence joins TRBV5-1 and TRBJ1-1, with 7 bases identical to TRBD1. This CDR3 contains 13 residues. The J segment lost 5 bases and the V segment lost 3 bases, leaving 4 bases of the junction unmatched. Germline values: CDR1 SGHRS, CDR2 YFSETQ. CDR3 in DNA: TGCGCCAGCAGCTCCAGACAGGGAACTGAAGCTTTCTTT. It encodes CASSSRQGTEAFF.

This clonotype was counted ten times or more. The chain has TRBV6-5 and TRBJ2-3; the match to TRBD2 covers 8 bases. V was clipped by 0 bases and J by 6 bases; unmatched bases: 8. CDR3 length: 16 residues. Germline V CDR1 and CDR2: MNHEY, SVGAGI. The CDR3 sequence: CASSYSWAGGSDTQYF. The CDR3 nucleotides are TGTGCCAGCAGTTACTCCTGGGCGGGAGGATCCGATACGCAGTATTTT.

This clonotype was seen a few times. The CDR3 loop is CASRLGDRGPYEQYF. The CDR3, as DNA: TGTGCCAGCAGACTCGGGGACAGGGGGCCATACGAGCAGTACTTC. The chain joins TRBV6-5 to TRBJ2-7; the match to TRBD1 covers 12 bases. Germline CDR1 MNHEY, CDR2 SVGAGI. V lost 6 bases to trimming and J lost 4 bases; unmatched junction nucleotides: 7. This CDR3 is 15 amino acids long.

The rearrangement joins TRBV6-5 to TRBJ2-1, with TRBD2 matching 10 bases. Germline V gives CDR1 MNHEY, CDR2 SVGAGI. The CDR3 is made up of 17 amino acids. The junction had 8 bases not matched to a gene; V was cut back by 0 bases and J by 6 bases. Written as DNA, the CDR3 is TGTGCCAGCAGTTACTCAATAGCGGGGGGCCCACGCAATGAGCAGTTCTTC. Translated, it gives CASSYSIAGGPRNEQFF.

At least ten counts were recorded for this clonotype. This chain connects TRBV20-1 to TRBJ2-3; D call uncertain. The CDR3 has 17 residues. The germline CDR1 and CDR2 sequences are DFQATT and SNEGSKA (reference sequence). V lost 6 bases and J lost 0, with 22 bases in between. The DNA of the CDR3 is TGCAGTGCGCCCCTCCCCCTAGGTGTCGGTAGCACAGATACGCAGTATTTT. As protein: CSAPLPLGVGSTDTQYF.

This clonotype was counted ten times or more. V gene TRBV4-1 combines with J gene TRBJ2-1; 7 bases align to TRBD2. In germline, CDR1 is MGHRA, CDR2 YSYEKL. CDR3 length: 17 amino acids. Trimming took 1 base from V and 0 from J; bases not matched to a gene: 6. CDR3 sequence: CASSQVWRGSSYNEQFF. DNA for the CDR3: TGCGCCAGCAGCCAAGTTTGGCGCGGGAGCTCCTACAATGAGCAGTTCTTC.

The chain uses TRBV5-8 and TRBJ2-3; TRBD2 agrees at 13 bases. J gave up 8 bases and V 4 bases, and 10 bases lay outside the gene matches. The CDR3 length is 16 residues. From germline, CDR1 is SGHTS and CDR2 YDEGEE. The CDR3 region has the DNA TGTGCCAGCAGCCCTGGACTAGCGGGAGTGACCTCTACGCAGTATTTT. Translated: CASSPGLAGVTSTQYF.

Ten or more counts support this clonotype. The V call is TRBV6-4, the J call TRBJ2-2; TRBD2 matches at 10 bases. Germline trimming cut 6 bases from V and 4 bases from J; bases unmatched to any gene: 2. In germline, CDR1 is MRHNA, CDR2 SNTAGT. This CDR3 spans 14 amino acids. CDR3 region: CASSLAGATGELFF. CDR3 DNA sequence: TGTGCCAGCAGCCTAGCGGGAGCCACCGGGGAGCTGTTTTTT.

This clonotype was seen a handful of times. The chain is built from TRBV15 and TRBJ1-2, with a possible D match to TRBD1 (5 bases). Germline V gives CDR1 LNHNV, CDR2 YYDKDF (reference sequence). This CDR3 contains 15 residues. Between the trimmed V and J ends, which lost 2 bases and 0 bases, there was a span of 10 bases. CDR3 nucleotide sequence: TGTGCCACCAGCAGATGGCAGGGAACTAACTATGGCTACACCTTC. Its protein is CATSRWQGTNYGYTF.

The CDR3 loop is CASGRDRGGTQYF. DNA of the CDR3: TGTGCCAGCGGCCGGGACAGGGGAGGGACCCAGTACTTC. V and J are TRBV2 and TRBJ2-5, with 10 bases matching TRBD1. The CDR3 has 13 amino acids. Germline V lookup: CDR1 SNHLY, CDR2 FYNNEI. Trimming took 8 bases from V and 7 from J; bases not matched to a gene: 7. Combining the CDR3 with reference TRBV2 and TRBJ2-5 gives the whole variable domain EPEVTQTPSHQVTQMGQEVILRCVPISNHLYFYWYRQILGQKVEFLVSFYNNEISEKSEIFDDQFSVERPDGSNFTLKIRSTKLEDSAMYFCASGRDRGGTQYFGPGTRLLVL.

The chain recombines TRBV7-3 with TRBJ2-1, with 14 bases identical to TRBD2. This CDR3 has 16 amino acids. Losses at the gene ends were 2 bases for V and 8 bases for J; bases not matched to a gene: 5. From germline, CDR1 is SGHTA and CDR2 FQGTGA. Here the CDR3 reads CASSLSGLAGVHEQFF. In DNA form, the CDR3 reads TGTGCCAGCAGCTTATCGGGACTAGCGGGAGTACATGAGCAGTTCTTC.

This clonotype was seen many times. V and J are TRBV20-1 and TRBJ2-3, with 7 bases identical to TRBD2. Unmatched junction bases numbered 9, after V lost 3 bases and J lost 3 bases. The CDR3 covers 15 residues. Germline CDR1 and CDR2: DFQATT and SNEGSKA (reference sequence). The CDR3 bases are TGCAGTGCTAGTATGGCGGGAGACCTGACAGATACGCAGTATTTT. Protein: CSASMAGDLTDTQYF.

The chain combines TRBV20-1 with TRBJ2-3, with 7 positions matching TRBD1. The CDR3 extends over 16 amino acids. CDR1 and CDR2 (germline): DFQATT, SNEGSKA (reference sequence). Trimming cost V 5 bases and J 4 bases; bases outside gene matches: 15. As DNA, the CDR3 is TGCAGTGCTCCTAAGATCGGGACAGAGAGCGCAGATACGCAGTATTTT. This codes for CSAPKIGTESADTQYF.

The rearrangement uses TRBV5-6 and TRBJ2-1, with TRBD2 matching over 10 bases. This CDR3 has 17 amino acids. The trim removed 4 bases at V and 3 bases at J, leaving 10 bases unmatched. CDR1 and CDR2 (germline): SGHDT, YYEEEE. The chain's CDR3 is CASSPFIRTSGYNEQFF. CDR3 sequence (DNA): TGTGCCAGCAGCCCGTTCATAAGGACTAGCGGCTACAATGAGCAGTTCTTC. Together with reference TRBV5-6 and TRBJ2-1, the CDR3 gives the full variable domain: DAGVTQSPTHLIKTRGQQVTLRCSPKSGHDTVSWYQQALGQGPQFIFQYYEEEERQRGNFPDRFSGHQFPNYSSELNVNALLLGDSALYLCASSPFIRTSGYNEQFFGPGTRLTVL.

The gene calls are TRBV4-1 and TRBJ2-1; 8 nucleotides line up with TRBD2. This CDR3 region has 16 residues. Germline CDR1 reads MGHRA; CDR2 reads YSYEKL. The junction had 8 bases not matched to a gene; V was cut back by 3 bases and J by 4 bases. The CDR3 DNA is TGCGCCAGCAGCCACTCCCCGGGGGGGAAGTACAATGAGCAGTTCTTC. Its protein product is CASSHSPGGKYNEQFF.

This clonotype was seen repeatedly, ten times or more. This chain joins TRBV5-6 and TRBJ2-7; D ambiguous. The CDR3 length is 15 residues. The germline V gene has CDR1 SGHDT and CDR2 YYEEEE. V lost 0 bases to trimming and J lost 0 bases, with 10 bases between them. DNA for the CDR3: TGTGCCAGCAGCTTGGACAGACCCAGCTCCTACGAGCAGTACGTC. Amino acid sequence: CASSLDRPSSYEQYV.

This clonotype was recorded a few times. The chain is built from TRBV7-9 and TRBJ1-1, with a tentative D call TRBD1 (5 bases). V lost 3 bases and J lost 0, with 11 bases in between. This CDR3 is built from 15 residues. Germline-derived CDR1 and CDR2 are SEHNR and FQNEAQ (reference sequence). CDR3 nucleotides: TGTGCCAGCAGCTTGGGGGGACGGCTGAACACTGAAGCTTTCTTT. It is translated as CASSLGGRLNTEAFF.

This clonotype showed up just once. The chain has TRBV19 and TRBJ2-6; D uncertain. CDR1 LNHDA and CDR2 SQIVND come from the germline V gene (reference sequence). V shed 4 bases and J shed 4 bases, with 11 bases lying between them. The CDR3 loop spans 15 amino acids. The CDR3 nucleotides are TGTGCCAGTAGTAGACAATCCTCCGGGGCCAACGTCCTGACTTTC. Protein sequence: CASSRQSSGANVLTF.

This clonotype was recorded many times. This sequence joins TRBV20-1 and TRBJ2-2; 10 bases fit TRBD2. The CDR3 has 15 residues. V gave up 0 bases and J gave up 5 bases; unmatched junction bases: 3. The germline gives CDR1 DFQATT, CDR2 SNEGSKA (reference sequence). This chain's CDR3 is CSARDLAGVTGELFF. The CDR3 DNA follows: TGCAGTGCTAGAGACCTAGCGGGGGTTACCGGGGAGCTGTTTTTT.

The table lists this clonotype with many counts. The chain joins TRBV12-3 or TRBV12-4 to TRBJ2-3; no clear D gene. The CDR3 runs to 11 residues. Trimming took 6 bases from V and 2 from J, leaving 3 bases between them. The CDR3 DNA follows: TGTGCCAGCAGGATCACAGATACGCAGTATTTT. It specifies CASRITDTQYF.

This clonotype was found a few times. This chain connects TRBV2 to TRBJ1-2; weak D call: TRBD1 (5 bases). CDR1 and CDR2 from the germline V gene are SNHLY and FYNNEI. V was shortened by 1 base and J by 3 bases, with 12 bases between the two germline ends. The CDR3 length is 15 residues. CDR3 region: CASSEVGVGYYGYTF. CDR3 bases: TGTGCCAGCAGTGAAGTGGGGGTCGGGTACTATGGCTACACCTTC.

The sample holds a few counts of this clonotype. This chain joins TRBV5-1 and TRBJ2-1, with 11 bases matching TRBD1. The V segment lost 4 bases and the J segment 8 bases; nucleotides outside the gene matches: 8. From germline, CDR1 is SGHRS and CDR2 YFSETQ. The CDR3 runs to 15 residues. The CDR3 region is CASSVTGQGGYEQFF. In nucleotides, the CDR3 is TGCGCCAGCAGCGTAACGGGACAGGGGGGCTATGAGCAGTTCTTC. The full variable domain, its missing parts supplied by reference TRBV5-1 and TRBJ2-1, is KAGVTQTPRYLIKTRGQQVTLSCSPISGHRSVSWYQQTPGQGLQFLFEYFSETQRNKGNFPGRFSGRQFSNSRSEMNVSTLELGDSALYLCASSVTGQGGYEQFFGPGTRLTVL.

With respect to this clonotype: At one end, the junction sequence differs from germline, possibly due to a read error. The chain couples TRBV7-9 to TRBJ2-7, with D hard to call. The CDR3 runs to 11 residues. In germline, CDR1 is SEHNR, CDR2 FQNEAQ (reference sequence). This CDR3 reads CASSIVYEKYF. CDR3 nucleotides: TGTGCCAGCAGCATCGTCTACGAGAAGTACTTC.

This clonotype was seen more than once but under ten times. The chain has TRBV20-1 and TRBJ2-3; D gene ambiguous. Trimming shortened V by 0 bases and J by 2 bases, and 9 bases separated the two germline ends. The CDR3 contains 14 residues. CDR1 is DFQATT and CDR2 is SNEGSKA in the germline V gene (reference sequence). The CDR3 nucleotides are TGCAGTGCTAGAGATCTGGCCATCACAGATACGCAGTATTTT. Protein product: CSARDLAITDTQYF.

The J gene is TRBJ1-2, the V gene TRBV12-3 or TRBV12-4; maybe TRBD1 (6 bases). V was pared by 6 bases and J by 4 bases, with 12 bases between. The CDR3 has 13 amino acids. CDR3 region: CASSQQGSYGYTF. The CDR3 bases are TGTGCCAGCAGCCAACAGGGCAGCTATGGCTACACCTTC.

This chain links TRBV11-3 with TRBJ2-3; D is possibly TRBD2 (5 bases). This CDR3 comprises 15 residues. Germline-derived CDR1 and CDR2 are SGHNT and YENEEA. The V end was cut by 1 base, the J end by 2 bases, with 10 bases between. In DNA form, the CDR3 reads TGTGCCAGCAGCTTAGTTCTGACTATCACAGATACGCAGTATTTT. Its translation: CASSLVLTITDTQYF.